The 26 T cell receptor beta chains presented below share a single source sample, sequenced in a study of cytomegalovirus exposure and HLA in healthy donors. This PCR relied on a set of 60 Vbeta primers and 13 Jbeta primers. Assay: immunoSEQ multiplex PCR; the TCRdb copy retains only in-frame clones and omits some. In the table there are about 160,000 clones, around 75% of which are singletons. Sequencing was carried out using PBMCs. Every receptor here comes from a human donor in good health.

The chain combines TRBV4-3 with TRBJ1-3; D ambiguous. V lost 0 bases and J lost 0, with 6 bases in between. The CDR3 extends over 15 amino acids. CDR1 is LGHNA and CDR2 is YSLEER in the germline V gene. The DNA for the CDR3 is TGCGCCAGCAGCCAAGAGGGAGGCTCTGGAAACACCATATATTTT. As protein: CASSQEGGSGNTIYF.

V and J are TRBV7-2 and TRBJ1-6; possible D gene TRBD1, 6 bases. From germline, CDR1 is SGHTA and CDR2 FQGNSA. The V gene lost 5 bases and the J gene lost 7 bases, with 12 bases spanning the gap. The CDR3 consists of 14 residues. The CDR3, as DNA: TGTGCCAGCAGCCCGGGACAACCAAATTCACCCCTCCACTTT. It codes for CASSPGQPNSPLHF.

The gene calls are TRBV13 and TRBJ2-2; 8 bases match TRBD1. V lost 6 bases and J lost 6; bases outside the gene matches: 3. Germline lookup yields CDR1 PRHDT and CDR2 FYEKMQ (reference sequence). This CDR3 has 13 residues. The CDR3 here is CASRDRDPGELFF. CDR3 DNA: TGTGCCAGCAGGGACAGGGATCCCGGGGAGCTGTTTTTT.

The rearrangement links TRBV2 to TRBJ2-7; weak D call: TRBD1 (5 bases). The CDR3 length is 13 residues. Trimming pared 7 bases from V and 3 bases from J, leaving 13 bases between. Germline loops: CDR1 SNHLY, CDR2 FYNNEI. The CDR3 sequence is CASIRQYGYEQYF. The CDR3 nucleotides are TGTGCCAGCATTAGACAGTACGGCTACGAGCAGTACTTC.

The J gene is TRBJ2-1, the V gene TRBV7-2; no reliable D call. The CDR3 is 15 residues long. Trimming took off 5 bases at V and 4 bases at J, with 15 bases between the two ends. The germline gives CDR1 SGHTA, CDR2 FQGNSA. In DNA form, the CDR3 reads TGTGCCAGCAGCCAAGAGCGCCAGAGTTACAATGAGCAGTTCTTC. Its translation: CASSQERQSYNEQFF.

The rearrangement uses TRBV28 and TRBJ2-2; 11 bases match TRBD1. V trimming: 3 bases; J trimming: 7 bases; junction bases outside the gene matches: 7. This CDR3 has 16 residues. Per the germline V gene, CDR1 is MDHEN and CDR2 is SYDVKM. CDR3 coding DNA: TGTGCCAGCAGTTTTTGGGACAGGGGGATTATCGGGGAGCTGTTTTTT. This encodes CASSFWDRGIIGELFF.

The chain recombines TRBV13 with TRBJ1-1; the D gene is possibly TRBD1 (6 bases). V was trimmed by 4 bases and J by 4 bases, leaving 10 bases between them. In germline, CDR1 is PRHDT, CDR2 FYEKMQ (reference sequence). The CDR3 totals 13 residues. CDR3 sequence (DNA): TGTGCCAGCAGCTCTACAGGGATCACTGAAGCTTTCTTT. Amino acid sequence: CASSSTGITEAFF.

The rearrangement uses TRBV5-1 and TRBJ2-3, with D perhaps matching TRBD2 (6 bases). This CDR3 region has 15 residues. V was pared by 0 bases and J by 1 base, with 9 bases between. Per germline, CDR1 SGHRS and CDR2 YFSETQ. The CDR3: CASSLASGGTDTQYF. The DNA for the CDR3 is TGCGCCAGCAGCTTGGCGTCGGGGGGCACAGATACGCAGTATTTT. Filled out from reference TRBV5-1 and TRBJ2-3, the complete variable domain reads KAGVTQTPRYLIKTRGQQVTLSCSPISGHRSVSWYQQTPGQGLQFLFEYFSETQRNKGNFPGRFSGRQFSNSRSEMNVSTLELGDSALYLCASSLASGGTDTQYFGPGTRLTVL.

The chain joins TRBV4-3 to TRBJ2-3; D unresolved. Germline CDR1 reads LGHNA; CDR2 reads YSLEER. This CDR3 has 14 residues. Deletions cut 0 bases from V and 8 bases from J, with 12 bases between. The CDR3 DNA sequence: TGCGCCAGCAGCCAAGATATCCCAGCGACTACGCAGTATTTT. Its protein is CASSQDIPATTQYF.

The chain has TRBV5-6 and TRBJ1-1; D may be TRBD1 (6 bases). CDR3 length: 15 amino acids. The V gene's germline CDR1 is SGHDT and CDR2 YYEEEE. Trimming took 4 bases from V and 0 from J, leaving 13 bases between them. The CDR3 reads CASSRQVFMNTEAFF. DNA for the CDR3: TGTGCCAGCAGCAGACAGGTTTTCATGAACACTGAAGCTTTCTTT. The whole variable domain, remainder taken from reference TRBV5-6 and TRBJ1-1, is DAGVTQSPTHLIKTRGQQVTLRCSPKSGHDTVSWYQQALGQGPQFIFQYYEEEERQRGNFPDRFSGHQFPNYSSELNVNALLLGDSALYLCASSRQVFMNTEAFFGQGTRLTVV.

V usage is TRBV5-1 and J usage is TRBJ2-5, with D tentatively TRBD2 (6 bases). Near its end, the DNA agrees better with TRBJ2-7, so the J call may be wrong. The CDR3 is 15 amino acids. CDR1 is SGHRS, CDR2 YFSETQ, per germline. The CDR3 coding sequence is TGCGCCAGCAGCTTGGAGGCGGGGAGTACAGGCGAGCAGTACTTC. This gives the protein CASSLEAGSTGEQYF.

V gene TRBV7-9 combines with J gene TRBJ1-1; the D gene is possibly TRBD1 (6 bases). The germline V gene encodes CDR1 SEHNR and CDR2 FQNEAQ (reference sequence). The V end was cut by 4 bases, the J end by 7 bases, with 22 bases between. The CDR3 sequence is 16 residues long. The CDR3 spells CASSSSRDTEPIEAFF. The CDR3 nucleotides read TGTGCCAGCAGCTCGTCCCGGGACACGGAGCCGATTGAAGCTTTCTTT.

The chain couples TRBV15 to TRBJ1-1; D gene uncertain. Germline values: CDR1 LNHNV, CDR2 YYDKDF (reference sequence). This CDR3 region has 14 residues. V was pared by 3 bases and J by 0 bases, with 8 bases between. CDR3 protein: CATSRATVNTEAFF. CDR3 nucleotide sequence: TGTGCCACCAGCAGGGCCACAGTGAACACTGAAGCTTTCTTT.

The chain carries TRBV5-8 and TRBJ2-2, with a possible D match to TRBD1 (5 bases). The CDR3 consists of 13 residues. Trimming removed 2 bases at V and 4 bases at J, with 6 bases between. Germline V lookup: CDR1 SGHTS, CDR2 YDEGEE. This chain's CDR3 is CASSFRGTGELFF. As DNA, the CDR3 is TGTGCCAGCAGCTTTAGGGGCACCGGGGAGCTGTTTTTT. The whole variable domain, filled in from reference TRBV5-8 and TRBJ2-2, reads EAGVTQSPTHLIKTRGQQATLRCSPISGHTSVYWYQQALGLGLQFLLWYDEGEERNRGNFPPRFSGRQFPNYSSELNVNALELEDSALYLCASSFRGTGELFFGEGSRLTVL.

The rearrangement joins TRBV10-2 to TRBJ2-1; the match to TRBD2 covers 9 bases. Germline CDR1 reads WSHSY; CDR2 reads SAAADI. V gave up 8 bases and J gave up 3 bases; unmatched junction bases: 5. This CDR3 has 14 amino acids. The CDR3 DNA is TGCGCCAGCCTTCCTAGCGGGGTCTACAATGAGCAGTTCTTC. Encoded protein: CASLPSGVYNEQFF.

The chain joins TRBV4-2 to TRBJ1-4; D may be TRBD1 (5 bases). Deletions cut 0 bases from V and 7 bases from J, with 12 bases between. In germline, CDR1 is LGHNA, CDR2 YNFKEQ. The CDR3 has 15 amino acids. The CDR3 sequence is CASSQDLGLGEKLFF. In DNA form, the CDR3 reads TGTGCCAGCAGCCAAGATCTGGGACTTGGTGAAAAACTGTTTTTT.

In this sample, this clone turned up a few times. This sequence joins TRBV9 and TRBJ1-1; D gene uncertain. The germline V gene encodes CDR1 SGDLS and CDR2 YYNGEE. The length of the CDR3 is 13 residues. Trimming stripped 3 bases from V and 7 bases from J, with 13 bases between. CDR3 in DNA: TGTGCCAGCAGCGCCCAGGACGGACTTGAAGCTTTCTTT. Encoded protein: CASSAQDGLEAFF.

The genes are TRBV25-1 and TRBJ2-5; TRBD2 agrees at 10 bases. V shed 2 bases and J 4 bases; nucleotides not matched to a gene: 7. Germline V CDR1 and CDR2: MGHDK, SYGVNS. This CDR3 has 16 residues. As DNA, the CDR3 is TGTGCCAGCAGTGAAAGCGGGGGGGCCATAGGAGAGACCCAGTACTTC. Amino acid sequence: CASSESGGAIGETQYF.

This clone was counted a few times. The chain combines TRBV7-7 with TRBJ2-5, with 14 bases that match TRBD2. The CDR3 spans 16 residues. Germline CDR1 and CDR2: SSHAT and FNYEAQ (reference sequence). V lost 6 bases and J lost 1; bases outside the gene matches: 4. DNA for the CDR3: TGTGCCAGCAGTCAAGGACTAGCGGGGGGCCAAGAGACCCAGTACTTC. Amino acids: CASSQGLAGGQETQYF.

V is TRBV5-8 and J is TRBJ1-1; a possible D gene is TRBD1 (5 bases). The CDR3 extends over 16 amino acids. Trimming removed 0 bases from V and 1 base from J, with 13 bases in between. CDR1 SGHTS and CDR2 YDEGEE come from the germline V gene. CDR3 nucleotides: TGTGCCAGCAGCTTGGGGGCAGGGCTAGGGAACACTGAAGCTTTCTTT. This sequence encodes CASSLGAGLGNTEAFF.

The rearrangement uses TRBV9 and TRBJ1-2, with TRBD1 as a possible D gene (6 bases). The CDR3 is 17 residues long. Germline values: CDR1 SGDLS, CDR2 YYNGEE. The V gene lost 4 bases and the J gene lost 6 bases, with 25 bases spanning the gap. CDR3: CASSPYRGGAWGDGYTF. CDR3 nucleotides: TGTGCCAGCAGCCCCTATAGGGGGGGGGCCTGGGGGGATGGCTACACCTTC.

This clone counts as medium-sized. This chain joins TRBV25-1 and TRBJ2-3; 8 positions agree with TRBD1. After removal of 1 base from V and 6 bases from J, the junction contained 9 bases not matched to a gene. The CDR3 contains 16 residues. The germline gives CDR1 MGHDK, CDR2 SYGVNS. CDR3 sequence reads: CASSESQDRGRDTQYF. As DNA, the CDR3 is TGTGCCAGCAGTGAATCCCAAGACAGGGGAAGGGATACGCAGTATTTT.

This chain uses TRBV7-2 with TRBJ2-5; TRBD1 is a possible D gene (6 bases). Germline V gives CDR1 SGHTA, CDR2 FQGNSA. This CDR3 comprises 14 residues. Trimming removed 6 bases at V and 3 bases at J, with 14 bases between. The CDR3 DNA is TGTGCCAGCAGATCCACAGGGCCCGAAGAGACCCAGTACTTC. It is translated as CASRSTGPEETQYF.

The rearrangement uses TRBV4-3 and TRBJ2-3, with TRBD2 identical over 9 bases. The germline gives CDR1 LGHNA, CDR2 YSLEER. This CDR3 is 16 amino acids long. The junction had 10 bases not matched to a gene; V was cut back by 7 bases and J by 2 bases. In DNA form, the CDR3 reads TGCGCCAGCAACGACCGCGGGGGGGATCACACAGATACGCAGTATTTT. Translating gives CASNDRGGDHTDTQYF.

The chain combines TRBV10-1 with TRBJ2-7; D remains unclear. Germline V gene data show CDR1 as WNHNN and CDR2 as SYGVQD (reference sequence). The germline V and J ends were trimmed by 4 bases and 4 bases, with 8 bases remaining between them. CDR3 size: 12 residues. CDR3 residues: CASSATAYEQYF. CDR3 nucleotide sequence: TGCGCCAGCAGTGCCACAGCTTACGAGCAGTACTTC.

The CDR3 is CASSVEWGGAGELFF. CDR3 sequence (DNA): TGTGCCAGCAGCGTAGAGTGGGGGGGAGCCGGGGAGCTGTTTTTT. The J gene is TRBJ2-2, the V gene TRBV9; 7 bases fit TRBD2. This CDR3 comprises 15 residues. V was pared by 0 bases and J by 6 bases, with 5 bases of the junction left unmatched. Germline loops: CDR1 SGDLS, CDR2 YYNGEE.